This T cell receptor (beta chain) was profiled in a study of blood T cell repertoires in COVID-19. The wider study: Samples of COVID-19 (acute and convalescent) were obtained from the United States, Italy and Spain. PBMCs, B-cell-depleted T cells, or T cells were the source of the cDNA or gDNA that made up the material.

In the original analysis: Cell counts per sample came from amplifying reference gene primers. The protocol was immunoSEQ multiplex PCR, while the TCRdb copy is restricted to in-frame clones and leaves out a portion. For V, J and clone size, that table is used; D and trimming come from the DNA. The sample contains some 45,000 clones, about 85% of which appear only once. The CDR3 length is 14 residues. CDR1 and CDR2 (germline): SGHRS, YFSETQ. After removal of 4 bases from V and 5 bases from J, the junction contained 7 bases not matched to a gene. Sequencing input: peripheral blood. The clonotype originates from a woman older than 75 with acute or convalescent COVID-19. The V and J genes are TRBV5-1 and TRBJ2-5; 8 bases are a match to TRBD2. In DNA, the CDR3 is TGCGCCAGCAGCAGTAGCGGGATGCGGGAGACCCAGTACTTC. It translates to CASSSSGMRETQYF.